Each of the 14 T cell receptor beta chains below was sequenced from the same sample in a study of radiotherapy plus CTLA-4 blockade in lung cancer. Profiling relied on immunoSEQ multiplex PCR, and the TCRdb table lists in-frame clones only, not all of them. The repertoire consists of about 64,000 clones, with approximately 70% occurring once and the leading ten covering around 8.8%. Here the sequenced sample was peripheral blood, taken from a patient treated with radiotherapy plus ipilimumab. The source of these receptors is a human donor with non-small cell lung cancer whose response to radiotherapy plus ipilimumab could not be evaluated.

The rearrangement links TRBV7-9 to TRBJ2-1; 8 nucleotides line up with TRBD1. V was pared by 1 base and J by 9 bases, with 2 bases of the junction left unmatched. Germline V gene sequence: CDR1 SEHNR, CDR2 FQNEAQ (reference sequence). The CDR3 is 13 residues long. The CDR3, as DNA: TGTGCCAGCAGCTTAGGGACAGGGACTGAGCAGTTCTTC. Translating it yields CASSLGTGTEQFF.

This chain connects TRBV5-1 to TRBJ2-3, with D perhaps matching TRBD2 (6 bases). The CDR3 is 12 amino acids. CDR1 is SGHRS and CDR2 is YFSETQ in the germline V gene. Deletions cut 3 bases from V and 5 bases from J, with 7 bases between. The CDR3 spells CASSSAGDTQYF. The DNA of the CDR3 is TGCGCCAGCAGCTCAGCGGGAGATACGCAGTATTTT.

The DNA of the CDR3 is TGTGCCACCAGCAGAGACCGGCTAGTAAACAATGAGCAGTTCTTC. It codes for CATSRDRLVNNEQFF. The rearrangement uses TRBV15 and TRBJ2-1; D unclear. V shed 0 bases and J shed 5 bases, with 11 bases lying between them. The CDR3 runs 15 residues. CDR1 LNHNV and CDR2 YYDKDF come from the germline V gene (reference sequence).

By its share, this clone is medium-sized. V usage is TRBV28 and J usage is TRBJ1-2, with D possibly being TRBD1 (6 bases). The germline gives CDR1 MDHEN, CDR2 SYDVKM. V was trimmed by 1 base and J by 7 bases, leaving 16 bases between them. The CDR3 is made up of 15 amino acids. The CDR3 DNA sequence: TGTGCCAGCAGTTTATCCCGGGAGGGGGTGGGTGGCTACACCTTC. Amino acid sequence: CASSLSREGVGGYTF.

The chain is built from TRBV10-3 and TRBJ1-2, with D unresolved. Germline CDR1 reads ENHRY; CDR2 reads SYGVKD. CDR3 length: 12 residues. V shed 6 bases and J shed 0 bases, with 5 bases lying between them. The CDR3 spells CAIRGANYGYTF. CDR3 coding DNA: TGTGCCATCAGGGGAGCTAACTATGGCTACACCTTC.

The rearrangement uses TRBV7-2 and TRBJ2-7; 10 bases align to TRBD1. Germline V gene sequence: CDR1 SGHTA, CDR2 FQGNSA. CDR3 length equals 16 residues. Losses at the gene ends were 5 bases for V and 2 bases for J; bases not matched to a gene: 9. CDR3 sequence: CASSLHWTGGAYEQYF. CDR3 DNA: TGTGCCAGCAGCCTCCACTGGACAGGGGGGGCCTACGAGCAGTACTTC.

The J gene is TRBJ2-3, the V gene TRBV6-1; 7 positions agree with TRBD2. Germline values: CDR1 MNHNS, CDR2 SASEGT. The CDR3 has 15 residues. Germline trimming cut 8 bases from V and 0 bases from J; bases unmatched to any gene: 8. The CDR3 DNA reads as TGTGCCAGCGACACCACAGCGGGAAGCACAGATACGCAGTATTTT. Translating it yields CASDTTAGSTDTQYF.

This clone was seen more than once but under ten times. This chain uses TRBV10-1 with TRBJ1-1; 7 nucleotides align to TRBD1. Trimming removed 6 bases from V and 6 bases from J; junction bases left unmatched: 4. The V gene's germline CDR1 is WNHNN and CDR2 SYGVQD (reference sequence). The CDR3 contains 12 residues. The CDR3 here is CASSRDRAEAFF. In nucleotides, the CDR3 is TGCGCCAGCAGCCGAGACAGGGCTGAAGCTTTCTTT.

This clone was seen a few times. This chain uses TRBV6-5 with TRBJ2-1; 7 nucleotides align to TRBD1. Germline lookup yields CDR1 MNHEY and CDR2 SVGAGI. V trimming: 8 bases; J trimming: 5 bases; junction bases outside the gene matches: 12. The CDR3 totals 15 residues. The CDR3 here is CASRWLGQADNEQFF. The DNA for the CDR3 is TGTGCCAGCCGCTGGTTAGGACAGGCCGACAATGAGCAGTTCTTC.

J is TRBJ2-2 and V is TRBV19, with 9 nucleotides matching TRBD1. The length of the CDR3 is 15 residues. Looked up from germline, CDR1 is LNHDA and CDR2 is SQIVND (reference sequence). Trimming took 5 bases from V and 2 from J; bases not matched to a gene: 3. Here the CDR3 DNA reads TGTGCCAGTAGTTTGGGACAGGGAAACACCGGGGAGCTGTTTTTT. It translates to CASSLGQGNTGELFF.

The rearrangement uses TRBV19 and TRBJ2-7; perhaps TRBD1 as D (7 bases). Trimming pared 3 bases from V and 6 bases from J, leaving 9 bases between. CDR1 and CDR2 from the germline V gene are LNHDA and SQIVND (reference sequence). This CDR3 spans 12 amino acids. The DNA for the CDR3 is TGTGCCAGTAGTATCAGGGGGGCCGAGCAGTACTTC. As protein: CASSIRGAEQYF. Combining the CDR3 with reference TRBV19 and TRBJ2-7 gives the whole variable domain DGGITQSPKYLFRKEGQNVTLSCEQNLNHDAMYWYRQDPGQGLRLIYYSQIVNDFQKGDIAEGYSVSREKKESFPLTVTSAQKNPTAFYLCASSIRGAEQYFGPGTRLTVT.

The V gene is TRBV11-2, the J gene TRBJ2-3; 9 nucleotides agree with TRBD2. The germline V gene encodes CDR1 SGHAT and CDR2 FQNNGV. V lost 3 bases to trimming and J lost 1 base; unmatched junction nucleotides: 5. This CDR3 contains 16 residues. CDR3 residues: CASSLGASGGTDTQYF. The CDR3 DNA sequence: TGTGCCAGCAGCTTGGGCGCTAGCGGGGGCACAGATACGCAGTATTTT.

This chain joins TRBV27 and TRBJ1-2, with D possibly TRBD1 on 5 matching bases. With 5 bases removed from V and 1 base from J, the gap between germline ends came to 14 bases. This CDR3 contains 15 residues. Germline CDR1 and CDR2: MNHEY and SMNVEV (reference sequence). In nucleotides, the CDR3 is TGTGCCAGCAGTACCGGGGGGGGAGGTAACTATGGCTACACCTTC. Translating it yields CASSTGGGGNYGYTF.

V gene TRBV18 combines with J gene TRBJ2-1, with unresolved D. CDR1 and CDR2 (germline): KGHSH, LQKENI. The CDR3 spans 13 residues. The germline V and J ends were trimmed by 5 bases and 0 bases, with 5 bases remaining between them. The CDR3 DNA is TGTGCCAGCTCATCTAGCTCCTACAATGAGCAGTTCTTC. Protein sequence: CASSSSSYNEQFF.